This TCR beta chain came from a study of OX40 agonist ivuxolimab in advanced cancers. As to this clone: An end of the junction does not agree with germline; a read error may underlie this.

Looked up from germline, CDR1 is SGHAT and CDR2 is FQNNGV. CDR3 length equals 15 residues. Clones were sequenced by immunoSEQ multiplex PCR, and TCRdb holds only the in-frame ones, with some missing. This table has about 78,000 clones, 92% appearing once. This receptor was obtained from an adult with an advanced solid tumor such as melanoma, head and neck, liver or kidney cancer. The specimen comprised CD4+ or CD8+ T cells sorted from blood, sampled in a trial of the OX40 agonist ivuxolimab. The V and J genes are TRBV11-2 and TRBJ2-1, with D maybe TRBD2 (5 bases). CDR3 nucleotide sequence: TGTGCCAGCAGCCTAGAAAGCGGAGCTTACAATGAGCAGTTCTTC. Residues: CASSLESGAYNEQFF.